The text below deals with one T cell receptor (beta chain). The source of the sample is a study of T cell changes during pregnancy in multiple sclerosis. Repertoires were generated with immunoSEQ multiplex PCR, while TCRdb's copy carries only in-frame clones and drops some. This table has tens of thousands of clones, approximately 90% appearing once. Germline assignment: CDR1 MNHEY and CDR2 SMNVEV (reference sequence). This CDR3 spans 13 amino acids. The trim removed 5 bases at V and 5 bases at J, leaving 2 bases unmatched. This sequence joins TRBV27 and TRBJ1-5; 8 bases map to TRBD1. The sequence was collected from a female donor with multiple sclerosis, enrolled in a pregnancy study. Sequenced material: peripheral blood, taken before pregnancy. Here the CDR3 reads CASSRQGYQPQHF. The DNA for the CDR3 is TGTGCCAGCAGTCGACAGGGGTATCAGCCCCAGCATTTT.